This T cell receptor beta chain was documented in a study of blood T cell dynamics during melanoma immunotherapy. Per the germline V gene, CDR1 is MNHEY and CDR2 is SMNVEV (reference sequence). This CDR3 has 14 amino acids. J was trimmed by 7 bases and V by 2 bases; bases with no gene match: 5. Profiling relied on immunoSEQ multiplex PCR, and the TCRdb table lists in-frame clones only, not all of them. The data show about 15,000 clones, roughly 84% seen once. Time point indicated: pre-treatment baseline. Apart from a couple of fast progressors, RECIST 1.1 response was judged 12 weeks post-infusion. The specimen comprised blood, sampled from a patient treated with checkpoint blockade. The origin of this receptor is a human donor with melanoma. This sequence joins TRBV27 and TRBJ1-5; TRBD1 agrees at 7 bases. The CDR3 sequence is CASSLTGAGQPQHF. The CDR3 DNA reads TGTGCCAGCAGTTTAACAGGGGCGGGGCAGCCCCAGCATTTT.